This T cell receptor (beta chain) was recorded in a study of T cell repertoires in aging, cancer and after chemotherapy. Study context: Chronic lymphocytic leukemia patients on fludarabine- or bendamustine-based regimens gave paired samples before and after chemotherapy. The study, taken as a whole, reports: Untreated cancer patients had significantly lower blood TCR diversity than age-matched healthy donors. Healthy donors lost TCR diversity with age mainly through richness, cancer patients through richness and evenness. Hematological cancer patients had lymphoid organ infiltration that may impair thymic emigration or T cell expansion.

Germline-derived CDR1 and CDR2 are GTSNPN and SVGIG (reference sequence). The CDR3 runs to 13 residues. V lost 5 bases, J lost 4 bases, and 5 bases stayed unmatched. In its sample, this clonotype was seen a few times. As yet, its antigen is unknown. Peripheral blood genomic DNA, not sorted cells or RNA, was the template. A mixed TRB-A/B primer pool amplified rearranged TRB by multiplex touch-down PCR. TCRdb re-derived calls from the multiplex PCR reads in MiXCR, one entry per CDR3 protein. The repertoire consists of roughly 6,300 distinct CDR3 sequences, with around 30% occurring once and the leading ten covering roughly 68%.

The sequenced sample consisted of blood. The chain recombines TRBV30 with TRBJ2-1; 7 bases match TRBD2. This sequence was found in a human donor with a blood cancer. The donor label of this sample is uncertain. The DNA of the CDR3 is TGTGCCTGGGGGGGACTACCTTACAATGAGCAGTTCTTC. Translation gives CAWGGLPYNEQFF.